Given below is one TCR beta chain in context. Primers targeting TRAV and TRBV primed first-strand cDNA, covering alpha and beta chains. TCRs were put through roughly 20 PCR cycles of amplification with Phusion. A constant-region primer and the V-primer adapter served as the primer pair. TCRdb re-called the reads through MiXCR, storing one row per CDR3 protein. This sample yields around 13,000 distinct CDR3 sequences, of which 60% are seen a single time; 7.7% belongs to the top ten. The data stem from a study of low-dose radiotherapy and immunotherapy resistance in tumors. About the study: Cohort 1 received 0.5 Gy per fraction every 2 weeks, totaling 6.5 Gy.

Germline V gives CDR1 MDHEN, CDR2 SYDVKM. The CDR3 has 15 amino acids. V dropped 4 bases and J dropped 4 bases, with 14 bases sitting between them. The chain recombines TRBV28 with TRBJ2-1; D possibly corresponds to TRBD2 (6 bases). The TCR was taken from a human donor with advanced metastatic prostate, ovarian, gallbladder or colorectal cancer (not recorded which). This table probably holds off-target reads from a library built for another chain. CDR3 nucleotide sequence: TGTGCCAGCAGTTCGGACTGGGGGGAGTACAATGAGCAGTTCTTC. Its translation: CASSSDWGEYNEQFF.